This TCR beta chain was captured in a study of spatial heterogeneity in lung cancer. On the study more broadly: Detected beta-chain sequences consistently exceeded alpha-chain sequences. Findings of the study overall: At resection, ubiquitous expanded tumor TCRs appeared in blood more than at follow-up.

TCR cDNA molecules were tagged individually, and each one carried a unique molecular identifier. MiXCR, applied by TCRdb to the 5' RACE reads, yields one record per CDR3 protein. The sample contains roughly 16,000 distinct CDR3 sequences, 20% to 25% of which appear only once. This clonotype was seen ten or more times. As yet, its antigen is unknown. As to time point: sample taken at primary tumor resection. In each case, whole RNA from tumor, nontumor lung or frozen PBMC was sequenced unsorted. The donor population consisted of 72 patients with untreated, early-stage non-small cell lung cancer. The sequenced sample was PBMCs, obtained at surgery. This receptor was identified in a female donor with early-stage non-small cell lung cancer.

In DNA form, the CDR3 reads TGTGCCAGCAGCTTTGGTGGGGGAAGGGGATACGAGCAGTACTTC. Protein sequence: CASSFGGGRGYEQYF. V and J are TRBV5-4 and TRBJ2-7; D is perhaps TRBD1 or TRBD2 (5 bases each). The CDR3 extends over 15 amino acids. Germline V gene data show CDR1 as SGHNT and CDR2 as YYREEE (reference sequence). V was cut by 2 bases and J by 4 bases, with 16 bases left in between.